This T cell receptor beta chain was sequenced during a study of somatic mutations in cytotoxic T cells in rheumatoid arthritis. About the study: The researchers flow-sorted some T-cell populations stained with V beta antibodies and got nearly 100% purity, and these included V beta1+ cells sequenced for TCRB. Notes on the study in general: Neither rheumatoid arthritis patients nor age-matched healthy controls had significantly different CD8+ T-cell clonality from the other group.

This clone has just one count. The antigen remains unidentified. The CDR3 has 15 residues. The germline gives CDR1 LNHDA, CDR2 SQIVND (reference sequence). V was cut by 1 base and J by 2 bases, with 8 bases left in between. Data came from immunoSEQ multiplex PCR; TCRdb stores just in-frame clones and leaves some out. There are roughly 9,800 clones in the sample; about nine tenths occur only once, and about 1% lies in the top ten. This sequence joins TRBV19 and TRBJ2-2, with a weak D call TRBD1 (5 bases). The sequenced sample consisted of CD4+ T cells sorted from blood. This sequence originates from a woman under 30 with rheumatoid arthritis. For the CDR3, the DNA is TGTGCCAGTAGTATAGTAGGGGTCAACACCGGGGAGCTGTTTTTT. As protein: CASSIVGVNTGELFF.